The T cell receptor (beta chain) under discussion was sequenced for a study of technical replicates of blood from a few donors (dated by TCRdb to about 2017). The CDR3 sequence holds 13 residues, the cysteine and phenylalanine included. The CDR3 DNA has 39 bases and is translated from base 1. As encoded in the germline V gene, CDR1 is MGHRA while CDR2 is YSYEKL. V is pruned by 4 bases and J by 4 bases, leaving 3 bases of the junction without a gene match. The library was produced with the immunoSEQ multiplex PCR assay. What TCRdb holds here is the immuneACCESS table cut down to in-frame rearrangements. Part of the clones is not present; checked against another copy, under half of the missing clones reflect an unresolved V gene, and the others are unexplained. The sample records under 80,000 clones, approximately 96% of which are singletons. Over 0.2% of the sample goes to the ten largest clones. As for this clone: Which antigen it targets is not known. Base-call qualities are not available, and no considerably larger clone is one nucleotide away.

Source material: T cells isolated from PBMCs. The chain is made from TRBV4-1 and TRBJ1-1, and 7 junction bases match TRBD1. The TCR originated in a human donor in good health. This receptor carries the CDR3 CASSRTGVTEAFF. DNA sequence: TGCGCCAGCAGCCGGACAGGAGTCACTGAAGCTTTCTTT.